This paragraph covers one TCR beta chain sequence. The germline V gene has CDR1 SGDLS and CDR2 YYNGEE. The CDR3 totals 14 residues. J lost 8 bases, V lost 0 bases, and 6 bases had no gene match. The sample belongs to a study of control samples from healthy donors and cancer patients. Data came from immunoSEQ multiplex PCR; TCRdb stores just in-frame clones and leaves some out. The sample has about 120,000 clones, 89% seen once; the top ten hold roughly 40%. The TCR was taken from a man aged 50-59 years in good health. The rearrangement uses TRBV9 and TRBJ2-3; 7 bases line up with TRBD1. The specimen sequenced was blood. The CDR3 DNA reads TGTGCCAGCAGCGTAGTAGGGGGCAGCGGTACGCAGTATTTT. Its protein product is CASSVVGGSGTQYF.